This TCR beta chain came from a study of response to subunit inactivated influenza vaccine. General study results and limits: The authors suggested that few new T cells are recruited per seasonal influenza vaccination.

Regarding this clonotype: Its antigen is unidentified.

TCRdb re-analysed the RT-PCR reads in MiXCR, keeping a single row per CDR3 protein. This table has approximately 520,000 distinct CDR3 sequences, about 25% appearing once. V lost 5 bases, J lost 1 base, and 4 bases stayed unmatched. Germline CDR1 MNHEY, CDR2 SVGEGT. The CDR3 covers 14 residues. The TCR was taken from a man between 50 and 59 years old who received an inactivated influenza vaccine. This chain connects TRBV6-2 or TRBV6-3 to TRBJ2-7; TRBD1 matches 8 bases. This sample comprised CD4+ T cells sorted from PBMCs, obtained 5 days after vaccination. The CDR3 sequence: CASSVGQASYEQYF. CDR3 DNA: TGTGCCAGCAGTGTGGGACAGGCATCCTACGAGCAGTACTTC.